The clone carrying this TCR beta chain was seen only a few times. Antigen unknown. This table comes from immunoSEQ multiplex PCR, and its TCRdb copy is limited to in-frame clones, with some not included. The table lists 50,000 to 55,000 clones, roughly 80% of them singletons. The V segment lost 4 bases and the J segment 8 bases; nucleotides outside the gene matches: 8. The CDR3 extends over 14 amino acids. Germline V lookup: CDR1 SEHNR, CDR2 FQNEAQ (reference sequence). This sample is part of a study of OX40 agonist ivuxolimab in advanced cancers. Study-level background: Hepatocellular carcinoma, melanoma, renal cell or head and neck cancer affected the dose-escalation patients. A history of anti-PD-1, anti-PD-L1 or anti-CTLA-4 therapy was acceptable, and about 37% had some. Of mixed ages from about 23 to 90 and averaging approximately 60 years, the group was roughly 85% male. General observations from the study: Within 6 weeks, CD4+ and CD8+ blood T cells expanded clonally at 0.1 to 3.0 mg/kg.

The source was CD4+ or CD8+ T cells sorted from blood, collected in a trial of the OX40 agonist ivuxolimab. The V gene is TRBV7-9, the J gene TRBJ1-2; 9 nucleotides match TRBD1. The origin of this receptor is an adult with an advanced solid tumor such as melanoma, head and neck, liver or kidney cancer. The CDR3 region is CASSSLQGAPGYTF. The DNA of the CDR3 is TGTGCCAGCAGCTCATTACAGGGGGCGCCCGGCTACACCTTC.